This T cell receptor beta chain derives from a study of T cells in Graves' hyperthyroidism and ophthalmopathy. This clonotype was recorded at least ten times. RNA transcripts yielded amplified TCR beta CDR3 regions. The HTBI primer set was used in a first-round RT-PCR of the TCR CDR3. TCRdb re-analysed the multiplex PCR reads in MiXCR, keeping a single row per CDR3 protein. This table has hundreds of thousands of distinct CDR3 sequences, roughly 15% appearing once. This CDR3 contains 14 residues. With 0 bases removed from V and 3 bases from J, the gap between germline ends came to 9 bases. Germline CDR1 reads SGHTA; CDR2 reads FQGNSA.

The specimen sequenced was blood. The TCR sequence derives from a woman in her forties with Graves' ophthalmopathy. This chain joins TRBV7-2 and TRBJ2-7; D not resolved. CDR3 in DNA: TGTGCCAGCAGCTTAGCCCTCCGAGGCTACGAGCAGTACTTC. Translation gives CASSLALRGYEQYF. The entire variable domain, with the rest obtained from reference TRBV7-2 and TRBJ2-7, is as follows: GAGVSQSPSNKVTEKGKDVELRCDPISGHTALYWYRQSLGQGLEFLIYFQGNSAPDKSGLPSDRFSAERTGGSVSTLTIQRTQQEDSAVYLCASSLALRGYEQYFGPGTRLTVT.